Below, 6 T cell receptor beta chains from the same sample are listed, as sequenced in a study of cytomegalovirus exposure and HLA in healthy donors. The PCR made use of 60 Vbeta and 13 Jbeta primers. Generated by immunoSEQ multiplex PCR, the TCRdb table keeps only in-frame clones and is missing some. The repertoire holds 100,000 to 150,000 clones, roughly 85% seen once, with about 1% in the top ten. Input material: PBMCs. The source is a boy aged 10-17 years in good health and CMV-seronegative.

The V call is TRBV30, the J call TRBJ2-7; maybe TRBD2 (5 bases). Germline V gene data show CDR1 as GTSNPN and CDR2 as SVGIG (reference sequence). V shed 1 base and J shed 6 bases, with 10 bases lying between them. The CDR3 length is 12 residues. This CDR3 reads CAWSGGLGEQYF. The DNA for the CDR3 is TGTGCCTGGAGTGGCGGGTTGGGCGAGCAGTACTTC.

This clone was recorded a few times. The chain has TRBV5-6 and TRBJ1-1; 7 bases match TRBD1. The CDR3 covers 13 residues. V lost 2 bases and J lost 4; bases outside the gene matches: 2. Germline V gene lookup returns CDR1 SGHDT and CDR2 YYEEEE. CDR3 residues: CASSLGGSTEAFF. The DNA of the CDR3 is TGTGCCAGCAGCTTAGGGGGCTCCACTGAAGCTTTCTTT.

This clone occurred once. Other nucleotide sequences in the sample specify the same CDR3. The chain joins TRBV2 to TRBJ1-5, with D unclear. CDR3 length equals 12 residues. CDR1 is SNHLY, CDR2 FYNNEI, per germline. V was cut by 1 base and J by 7 bases, with 5 bases left in between. The CDR3 nucleotides read TGTGCCAGCAGTGAAGTAGCGCAGCCCCAGCATTTT. Amino acid sequence: CASSEVAQPQHF. Using reference TRBV2 and TRBJ1-5 for the parts outside the CDR3, the full variable domain is EPEVTQTPSHQVTQMGQEVILRCVPISNHLYFYWYRQILGQKVEFLVSFYNNEISEKSEIFDDQFSVERPDGSNFTLKIRSTKLEDSAMYFCASSEVAQPQHFGDGTRLSIL.

The CDR3 nucleotides are TGCGCCAGCAGCTCACGACTAGCGAGCACAGATACGCAGTATTTT. Protein: CASSSRLASTDTQYF. The V gene is TRBV5-1, the J gene TRBJ2-3; 8 nucleotides line up with TRBD2. This CDR3 has 15 amino acids. V lost 3 bases and J lost 0; bases outside the gene matches: 3. Germline assignment: CDR1 SGHRS and CDR2 YFSETQ.

This chain joins TRBV27 and TRBJ2-7; 7 nucleotides match TRBD1. This CDR3 is 14 amino acids long. With 1 base clipped from V and 7 bases from J, the junction kept 7 bases outside the gene matches. The germline CDR1 and CDR2 sequences are MNHEY and SMNVEV (reference sequence). The DNA of the CDR3 is TGTGCCAGCAGTTTATTAGACAGGGTTGGAGAGCAGTACTTC. It translates to CASSLLDRVGEQYF.

The gene calls are TRBV7-6 and TRBJ2-3; 9 positions match TRBD2. The length of the CDR3 is 19 residues. Germline V CDR1 and CDR2: SGHVS, FNYEAQ. With V trimmed by 1 base and J by 5 bases, 16 bases remained unmatched. The CDR3 bases are TGTGCCAGCAGCTTAGGATCTCCTGGCCGTAGCGGGAGAGAAGATACGCAGTATTTT. This sequence encodes CASSLGSPGRSGREDTQYF.